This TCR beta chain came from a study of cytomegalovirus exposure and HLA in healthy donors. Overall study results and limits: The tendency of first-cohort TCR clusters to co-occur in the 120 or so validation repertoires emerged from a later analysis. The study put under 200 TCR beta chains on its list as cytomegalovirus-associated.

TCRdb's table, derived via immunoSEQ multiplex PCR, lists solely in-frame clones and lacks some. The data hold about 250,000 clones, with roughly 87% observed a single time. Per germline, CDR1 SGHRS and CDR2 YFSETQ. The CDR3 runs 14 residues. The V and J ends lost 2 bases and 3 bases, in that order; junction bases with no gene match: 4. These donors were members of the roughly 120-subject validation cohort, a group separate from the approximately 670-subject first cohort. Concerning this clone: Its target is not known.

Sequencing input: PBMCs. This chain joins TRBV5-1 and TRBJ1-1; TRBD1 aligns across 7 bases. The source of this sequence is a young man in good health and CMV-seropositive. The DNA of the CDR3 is TGCGCCAGCAGCTTCACAGGGGTTGACACTGAAGCTTTCTTT. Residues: CASSFTGVDTEAFF.